The clone carrying this T cell receptor beta chain was counted a few times. Its antigen is unidentified. This sample is part of a study of T cell repertoires in aging, cancer and after chemotherapy. This CDR3 spans 12 amino acids. With 8 bases removed from V and 0 bases from J, the gap between germline ends came to 7 bases. In germline, CDR1 is LNHNV, CDR2 YYDKDF (reference sequence). Points from the study as a whole: Untreated cancer patients had significantly lower blood TCR diversity than age-matched healthy donors.

The template was genomic DNA from peripheral blood, not RNA. Rearranged V-D-J TRB sequences were amplified with a mixed TRB-A/B primer pool. TCRdb redid the calling of the multiplex PCR reads with MiXCR, one entry per CDR3 protein. The repertoire holds roughly 6,000 distinct CDR3 sequences, with 38% as singletons. Sequenced sample: blood. This chain joins TRBV15 and TRBJ1-1, with D hard to call. This TCR came from a human donor with a blood cancer. The CDR3 loop is CATGPVNTEAFF. DNA for the CDR3: TGTGCCACCGGGCCCGTGAACACTGAAGCTTTCTTT.